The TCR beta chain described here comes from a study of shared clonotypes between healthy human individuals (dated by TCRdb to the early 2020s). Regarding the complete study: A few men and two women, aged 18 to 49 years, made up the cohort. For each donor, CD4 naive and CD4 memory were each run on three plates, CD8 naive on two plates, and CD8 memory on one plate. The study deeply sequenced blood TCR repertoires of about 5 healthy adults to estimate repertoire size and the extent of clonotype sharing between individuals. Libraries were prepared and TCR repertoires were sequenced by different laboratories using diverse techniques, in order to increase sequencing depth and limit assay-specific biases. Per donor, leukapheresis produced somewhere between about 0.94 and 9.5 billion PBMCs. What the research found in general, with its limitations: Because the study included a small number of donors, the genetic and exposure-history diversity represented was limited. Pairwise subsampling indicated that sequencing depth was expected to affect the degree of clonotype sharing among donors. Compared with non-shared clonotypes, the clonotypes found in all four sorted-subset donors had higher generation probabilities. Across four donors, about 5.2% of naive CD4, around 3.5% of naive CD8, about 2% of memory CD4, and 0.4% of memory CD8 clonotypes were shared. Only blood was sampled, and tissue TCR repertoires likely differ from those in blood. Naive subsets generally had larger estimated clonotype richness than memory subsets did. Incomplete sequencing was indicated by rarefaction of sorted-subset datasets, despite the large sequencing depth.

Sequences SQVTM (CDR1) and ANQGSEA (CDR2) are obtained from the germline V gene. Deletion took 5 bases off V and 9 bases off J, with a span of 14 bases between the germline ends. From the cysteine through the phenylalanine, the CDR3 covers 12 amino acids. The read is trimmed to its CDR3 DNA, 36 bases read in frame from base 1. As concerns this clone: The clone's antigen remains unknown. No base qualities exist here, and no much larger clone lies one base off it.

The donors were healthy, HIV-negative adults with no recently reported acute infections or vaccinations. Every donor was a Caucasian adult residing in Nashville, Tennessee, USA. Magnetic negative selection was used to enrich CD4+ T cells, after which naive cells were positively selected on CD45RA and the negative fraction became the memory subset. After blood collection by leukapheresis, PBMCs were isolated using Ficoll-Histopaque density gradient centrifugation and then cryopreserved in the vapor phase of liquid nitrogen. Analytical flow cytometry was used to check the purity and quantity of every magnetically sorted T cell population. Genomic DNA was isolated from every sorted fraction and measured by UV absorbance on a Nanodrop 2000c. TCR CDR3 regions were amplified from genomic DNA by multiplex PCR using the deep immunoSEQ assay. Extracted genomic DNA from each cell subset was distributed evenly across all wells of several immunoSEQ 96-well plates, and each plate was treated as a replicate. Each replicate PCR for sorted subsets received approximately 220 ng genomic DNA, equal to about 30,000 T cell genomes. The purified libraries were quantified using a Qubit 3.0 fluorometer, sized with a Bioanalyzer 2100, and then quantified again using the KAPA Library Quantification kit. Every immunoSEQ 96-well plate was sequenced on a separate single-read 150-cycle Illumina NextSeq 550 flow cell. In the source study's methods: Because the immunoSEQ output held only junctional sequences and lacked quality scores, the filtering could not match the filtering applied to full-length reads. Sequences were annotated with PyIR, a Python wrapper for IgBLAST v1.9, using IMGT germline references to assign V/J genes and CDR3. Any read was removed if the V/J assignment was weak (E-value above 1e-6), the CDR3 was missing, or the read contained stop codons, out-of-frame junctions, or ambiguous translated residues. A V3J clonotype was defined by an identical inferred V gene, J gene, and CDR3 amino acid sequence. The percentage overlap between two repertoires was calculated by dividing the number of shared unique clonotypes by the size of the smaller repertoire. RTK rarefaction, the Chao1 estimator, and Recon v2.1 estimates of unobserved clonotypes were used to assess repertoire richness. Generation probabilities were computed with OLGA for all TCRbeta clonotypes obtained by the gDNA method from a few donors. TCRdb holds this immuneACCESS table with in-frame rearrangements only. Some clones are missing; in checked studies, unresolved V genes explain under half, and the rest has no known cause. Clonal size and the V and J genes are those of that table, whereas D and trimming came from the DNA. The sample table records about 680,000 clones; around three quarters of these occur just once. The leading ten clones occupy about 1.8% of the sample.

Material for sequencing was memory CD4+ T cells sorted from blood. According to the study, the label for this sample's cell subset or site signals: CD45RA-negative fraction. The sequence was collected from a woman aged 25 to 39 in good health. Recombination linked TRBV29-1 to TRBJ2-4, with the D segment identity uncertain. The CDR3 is CSVSPSVGIQYF. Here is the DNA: TGCAGCGTTTCCCCTTCCGTGGGCATTCAGTACTTC.